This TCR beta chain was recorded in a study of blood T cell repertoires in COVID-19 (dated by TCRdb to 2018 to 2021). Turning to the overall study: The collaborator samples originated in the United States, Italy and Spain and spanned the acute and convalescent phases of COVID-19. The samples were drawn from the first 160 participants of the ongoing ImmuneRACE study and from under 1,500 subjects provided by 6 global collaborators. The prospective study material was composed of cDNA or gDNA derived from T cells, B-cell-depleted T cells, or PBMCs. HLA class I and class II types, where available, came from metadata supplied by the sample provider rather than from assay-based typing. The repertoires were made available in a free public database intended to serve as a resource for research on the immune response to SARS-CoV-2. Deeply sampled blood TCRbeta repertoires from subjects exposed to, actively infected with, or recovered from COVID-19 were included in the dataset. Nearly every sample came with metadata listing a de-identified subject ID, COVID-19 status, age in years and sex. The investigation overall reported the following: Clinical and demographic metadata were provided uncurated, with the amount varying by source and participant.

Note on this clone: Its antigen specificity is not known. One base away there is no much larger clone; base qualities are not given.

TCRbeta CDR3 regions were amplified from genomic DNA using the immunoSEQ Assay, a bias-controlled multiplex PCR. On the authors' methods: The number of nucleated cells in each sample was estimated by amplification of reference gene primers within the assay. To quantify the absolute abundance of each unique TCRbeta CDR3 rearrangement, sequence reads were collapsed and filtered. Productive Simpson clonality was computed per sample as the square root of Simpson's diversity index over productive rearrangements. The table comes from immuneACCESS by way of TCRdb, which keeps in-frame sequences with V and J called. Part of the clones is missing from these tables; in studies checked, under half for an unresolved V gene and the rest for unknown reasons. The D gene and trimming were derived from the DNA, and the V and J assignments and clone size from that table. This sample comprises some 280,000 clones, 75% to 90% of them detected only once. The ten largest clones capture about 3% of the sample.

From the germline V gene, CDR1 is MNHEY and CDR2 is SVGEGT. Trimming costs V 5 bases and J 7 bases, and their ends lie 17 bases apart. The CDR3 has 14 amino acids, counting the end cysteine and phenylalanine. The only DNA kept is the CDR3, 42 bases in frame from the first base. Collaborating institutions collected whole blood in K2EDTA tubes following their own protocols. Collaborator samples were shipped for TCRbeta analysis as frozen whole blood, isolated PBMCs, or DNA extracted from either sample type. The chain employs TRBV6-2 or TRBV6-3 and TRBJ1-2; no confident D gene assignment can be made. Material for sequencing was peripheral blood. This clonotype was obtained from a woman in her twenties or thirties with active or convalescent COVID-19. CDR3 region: CASSPWERVGGYTF. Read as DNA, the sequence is TGTGCCAGCAGTCCCTGGGAGCGCGTGGGTGGCTACACCTTC.